The following is a T cell receptor beta chain sequence with its context. Only a few counts were recorded for this clonotype. This receptor's antigen is unknown. Base qualities are not recorded, but no much larger clone differs from it by a single base. The data were taken from a study of human T cells and chemical hapten exposure (dated by TCRdb to the early 2020s). With respect to the entire study: For sensitization, 2% DPC in acetone was applied to a roughly 2 cm by roughly 2 cm area of upper inner arm skin. Weekly therapeutic DPC doses were additionally applied to the scalp of patients throughout the roughly 23-week study period. Patch testing was performed on the upper back with Finn chambers containing 0.01% DPC, and the patch tests were scored after 6 days according to International Contact Dermatitis Research Group standards. The mostly female patient cohort included alopecia areata with under or over 50% scalp involvement, alopecia totalis and alopecia universalis. Libraries were pooled for sequencing, and variation in per-sample TCR yields was attributed mainly to small differences in library volumes within the pool. In alopecia patients, the study followed how the peripheral blood TCR repertoire changed in vivo over primary and secondary sensitization to diphenylcyclopropenone (DPC), a hapten. Blood samples were taken from patients before sensitization (week 0) and then at 2, 6 and about 24 weeks after DPC sensitization. About 29 alopecia patients gave blood for TCR sequencing at one to four time points (pre-sensitization, 2, 6 and 24 weeks).

General study outcomes and caveats: A positive correlation was found between the number of PT1 expanded TCRs and patch test score, with significance reached at thresholds 8, 16 and 32 but not 4. Because every patient had alopecia, a presumed autoimmune disease, the patients' immune response might differ from that of healthy individuals. After repeated subsampling, the strength of the expansion versus patch-test correlation and the threshold at which it became significant changed. The number of TCRs above 1 in 1000 frequency did not change with DPC sensitization; there was no evidence of global repertoire structure alterations. Significantly more large CDR3 similarity clusters were formed by expanded TCRs than by pre-sensitization or healthy control sets, consistent with antigen-driven responses.

The library relied on RACE. These reads were obtained on a NextSeq 500. During library preparation, unique molecular identifiers were attached to individual cDNA molecules so that TCRs could be counted in a quantitative, reproducible way. Each blood RNA sample was used to sequence both TCR alpha and TCR beta chains. The source study handled its data this way. Samples had a median of roughly 100,000 TCRs, with a range from roughly 20,000 to 700,000. The Decombinator software suite was used to annotate V, J and CDR3 in the TCR reads. Every sample was subsampled to the same number of TCRs (28,000) for the PS versus PT1 abundance plots. Expanded TCRs were defined as absent before sensitization and observed at least eight times at the 2-week time point. TCRdb applied fastp at Q25 and MiXCR to the public reads, then kept only in-frame beta chains. Each entry merges the rows of one CDR3 protein and shows their most common DNA and genes. TCRdb's processing, not the authors' own work, is the source of the V and J calls. In all, the sample holds 180,000 or so distinct CDR3 sequences, and 25% to 35% of those were seen once. Just under 3% of the sample belongs to the ten largest clones.

What this sample's time point label stands for: pre-sensitization, week 0. This sample's treatment or condition label indicates: therapeutic diphenylcyclopropenone sensitization with weekly scalp DPC. At each patch-test visit, blood was drawn before the patch test was applied. To be eligible, patients had to be aged 18 to 70, diagnosed with alopecia and judged suitable for DPC therapy, while pregnant patients were excluded. Total RNA was isolated from unfractionated whole blood collected in Tempus Blood RNA tubes. The CDR3 contains 15 residues, cysteine and phenylalanine counted. Solely the CDR3 DNA is kept, with 45 bases framed from the first base. Trimming at the junction amounts to 1 base on V and 6 bases on J, and the germline ends lie 10 bases apart. Via the germline V gene, CDR1 is LGHNA and CDR2 YSLEER.

The sequences come from whole blood, collected in connection with sensitization to the hapten diphenylcyclopropenone (DPC). The sequence came from a woman aged 25 to 39 with alopecia areata. Some clones in this sample may be carry-over from other donors' samples. Recombination connected TRBV4-3 to TRBJ1-6; no D gene can be assigned with confidence. The sequence in DNA is TGCGCCAGCAGCCAAGTGGGATTCCCTAATTCACCCCTCCACTTT. Translation gives CASSQVGFPNSPLHF.